Each of the 8 T cell receptor beta chains below was sequenced from the same sample in a study of shared clonotypes between healthy human individuals. The repertoire was sequenced with immunoSEQ multiplex PCR; TCRdb's copy has only in-frame clones and lacks some. The sample lists over a million clones; approximately 96% were seen once. The sequenced sample consisted of naive CD4+ T cells sorted from blood. Subset defined: CD45RA+ positively selected. The source is a man aged 25-40 years in good health.

The chain combines TRBV27 with TRBJ2-1, with a possible D match to TRBD2 (7 bases). CDR3 length: 17 residues. V was shortened by 3 bases and J by 3 bases, with 18 bases between the two germline ends. Germline lookup yields CDR1 MNHEY and CDR2 SMNVEV (reference sequence). Here the CDR3 reads CASSFSLRGGLYNEQFF. CDR3 coding DNA: TGTGCCAGCAGTTTCAGTCTGAGGGGGGGACTCTACAATGAGCAGTTCTTC.

The chain couples TRBV5-1 to TRBJ2-7; 8 bases are shared with TRBD1. CDR1 is SGHRS and CDR2 is YFSETQ in the germline V gene. This CDR3 contains 15 residues. The V and J ends lost 0 bases and 4 bases, in that order; junction bases with no gene match: 6. CDR3 nucleotides: TGCGCCAGCAGCTTGGCTCCAGGGGGCCAGTACGAGCAGTACTTC. Encoded protein: CASSLAPGGQYEQYF.

The chain is built from TRBV2 and TRBJ2-1; 7 positions match TRBD1. CDR1 is SNHLY and CDR2 is FYNNEI in the germline V gene. This CDR3 is built from 15 residues. J lost 8 bases, V lost 7 bases, and 14 bases had no gene match. The CDR3 DNA reads as TGTGCCAGCATCAGGGAAGGGGGCGTACTGGATGAGCAGTTCTTC. Amino acid sequence: CASIREGGVLDEQFF.

V and J are TRBV27 and TRBJ2-3; D assignment may be TRBD1 or TRBD2 (5 bases each). Per the germline V gene, CDR1 is MNHEY and CDR2 is SMNVEV (reference sequence). Trimming shortened V by 7 bases and J by 2 bases, and 19 bases separated the two germline ends. The CDR3 is made up of 16 amino acids. Here the CDR3 reads CASNPRDGGVTDTQYF. CDR3 nucleotide sequence: TGTGCCAGCAATCCTCGGGACGGTGGGGTCACAGATACGCAGTATTTT.

This chain connects TRBV6-5 to TRBJ1-3; D ambiguous. This CDR3 contains 16 residues. Per germline, CDR1 MNHEY and CDR2 SVGAGI. Trimming stripped 2 bases from V and 5 bases from J, with 16 bases between. The CDR3, as DNA: TGTGCCAGCAGTTACCCTGTCGTAGGGTGGAGAAACACCATATATTTT. This translates into CASSYPVVGWRNTIYF.

The V gene is TRBV7-2, the J gene TRBJ1-3; no reliable D call. The CDR3 totals 16 residues. The V gene lost 5 bases and the J gene lost 0 bases, with 14 bases spanning the gap. Germline assignment: CDR1 SGHTA and CDR2 FQGNSA. This CDR3 is CASSPVFGYSGNTIYF. CDR3 nucleotides: TGTGCCAGCAGCCCCGTATTTGGCTACTCTGGAAACACCATATATTTT.

J is TRBJ1-5 and V is TRBV5-6, with TRBD1 matching over 7 bases. Trimming took 3 bases from V and 0 from J; bases not matched to a gene: 9. Germline CDR1 SGHDT, CDR2 YYEEEE. The CDR3 runs to 17 residues. The CDR3 loop reads CASSSRQGGYSNQPQHF. For the CDR3, the DNA is TGTGCCAGCAGCTCTAGACAGGGAGGGTATAGCAATCAGCCCCAGCATTTT.

The rearrangement uses TRBV29-1 and TRBJ2-1; D gene ambiguous. In germline, CDR1 is SQVTM, CDR2 ANQGSEA. This CDR3 contains 10 residues. V gave up 7 bases and J gave up 5 bases, with 6 bases separating them. The CDR3 is CSAVNNEQFF. The CDR3 DNA reads TGCAGCGCCGTCAACAATGAGCAGTTCTTC.